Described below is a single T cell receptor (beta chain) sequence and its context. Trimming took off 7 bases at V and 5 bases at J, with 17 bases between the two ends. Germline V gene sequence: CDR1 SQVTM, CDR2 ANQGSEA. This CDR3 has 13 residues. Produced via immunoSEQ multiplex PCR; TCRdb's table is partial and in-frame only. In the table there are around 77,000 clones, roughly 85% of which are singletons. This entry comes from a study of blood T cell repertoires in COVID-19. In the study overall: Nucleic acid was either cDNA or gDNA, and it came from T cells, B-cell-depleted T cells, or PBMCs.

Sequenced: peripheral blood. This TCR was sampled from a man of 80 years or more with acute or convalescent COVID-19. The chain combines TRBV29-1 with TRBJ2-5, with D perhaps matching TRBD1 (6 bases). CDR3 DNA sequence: TGCAGCGCTTTATCTACAGGGTCGGAGACCCAGTACTTC. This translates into CSALSTGSETQYF.